What follows are 8 T cell receptor beta chains derived from one specimen sequenced in a study of T-cell memory formation after mild COVID-19. TCRdb used MiXCR to reprocess the 5' RACE reads, holding one entry per CDR3 protein. The table includes about 120,000 distinct CDR3 sequences, 15% to 20% detected once. The sample taken for sequencing was PBMCs or a T cell subset sorted from them (not recorded which). The receptors stem from an adult woman who had mild COVID-19 (a few samples of this study predate the infection). Cell type and time point are not known.

The genes are TRBV20-1 and TRBJ2-7; 7 bases line up with TRBD1. The V gene end was trimmed by 3 bases and the J gene end by 3 bases; junction bases not matched to a gene: 5. The CDR3 has 13 residues. The germline V gene encodes CDR1 DFQATT and CDR2 SNEGSKA (reference sequence). The CDR3 here is CSARTGIRYEQYF. DNA for the CDR3: TGCAGTGCTAGGACAGGGATCCGCTACGAGCAGTACTTC.

This clonotype was observed a handful of times. The V and J genes are TRBV19 and TRBJ2-2; 13 positions agree with TRBD2. Germline CDR1 reads LNHDA; CDR2 reads SQIVND (reference sequence). The V and J ends lost 8 bases and 7 bases, in that order; junction bases with no gene match: 7. This CDR3 region has 15 residues. The CDR3 reads CASFGLAGVNGELFF. The CDR3 DNA is TGTGCCAGTTTCGGACTAGCGGGAGTAAACGGGGAGCTGTTTTTT. Drawing the rest from reference TRBV19 and TRBJ2-2, the complete variable domain is DGGITQSPKYLFRKEGQNVTLSCEQNLNHDAMYWYRQDPGQGLRLIYYSQIVNDFQKGDIAEGYSVSREKKESFPLTVTSAQKNPTAFYLCASFGLAGVNGELFFGEGSRLTVL.

This clonotype showed up just a few times. The CDR3 loop reads CATSDLAGTGQETQYF. The CDR3 DNA sequence: TGTGCCACCAGTGATTTAGCCGGGACAGGCCAAGAGACCCAGTACTTC. V gene TRBV24-1 combines with J gene TRBJ2-5, with TRBD1 matching 8 bases. Germline values: CDR1 KGHDR, CDR2 SFDVKD. V shed 1 base, J shed 1 base, and the junction held 4 bases outside the gene matches. CDR3 length: 16 residues.

CDR3 amino acids: CASSSPPRGTKVAKNIQYF. CDR3 nucleotides: TGTGCCAGTAGTTCCCCGCCCCGCGGCACCAAGGTAGCCAAAAACATTCAGTACTTC. The rearrangement uses TRBV19 and TRBJ2-4; D gene uncertain. The CDR3 length is 19 residues. V dropped 5 bases and J dropped 0 bases, with 23 bases sitting between them. CDR1 and CDR2 from the germline V gene are LNHDA and SQIVND (reference sequence).

This clonotype was detected a few times. This chain links TRBV28 with TRBJ2-2; 10 bases fit TRBD2. CDR1 and CDR2 (germline): MDHEN, SYDVKM. Losses at the gene ends were 0 bases for V and 1 base for J; bases not matched to a gene: 5. This CDR3 has 18 residues. CDR3 region: CASSLWASGSGNTGELFF. The CDR3 region has the DNA TGTGCCAGCAGTTTATGGGCTAGCGGGAGCGGGAACACCGGGGAGCTGTTTTTT.

The chain carries TRBV30 and TRBJ2-7; D uncertain. Germline CDR1 GTSNPN, CDR2 SVGIG (reference sequence). Trimming took 3 bases from V and 3 from J, leaving 15 bases between them. CDR3 length equals 14 residues. In DNA, the CDR3 is TGTGCCTGGAGCGTCCCGGTAAATTACTACGAGCAGTACTTC. Amino acids: CAWSVPVNYYEQYF. Full variable domain (outside the CDR3, taken from reference TRBV30 and TRBJ2-7): SQTIHQWPATLVQPVGSPLSLECTVEGTSNPNLYWYRQAAGRGLQLLFYSVGIGQISSEVPQNLSASRPQDRQFILSSKKLLLSDSGFYLCAWSVPVNYYEQYFGPGTRLTVT.

The V call is TRBV29-1, the J call TRBJ2-5, with D possibly matching TRBD1 (6 bases). CDR3 size: 12 residues. V was pared by 4 bases and J by 5 bases, with 11 bases between. CDR1 is SQVTM, CDR2 ANQGSEA, per germline. As DNA, the CDR3 is TGCAGCGTTGCGACAGGCCTGGAGACCCAGTACTTC. Its translation is CSVATGLETQYF.

This clonotype was observed a single time. The gene calls are TRBV7-8 and TRBJ2-3; perhaps D is TRBD1 or TRBD2 (5 bases each). This CDR3 has 22 amino acids. CDR1 is SGHVS and CDR2 is FQNEAQ in the germline V gene. V lost 5 bases and J lost 0, with 33 bases in between. The CDR3 loop is CASSRRIEGRALGSTSTDTQYF. The CDR3 nucleotides are TGTGCCAGCAGCCGACGGATTGAGGGCAGGGCGTTGGGTTCAACTAGCACAGATACGCAGTATTTT.